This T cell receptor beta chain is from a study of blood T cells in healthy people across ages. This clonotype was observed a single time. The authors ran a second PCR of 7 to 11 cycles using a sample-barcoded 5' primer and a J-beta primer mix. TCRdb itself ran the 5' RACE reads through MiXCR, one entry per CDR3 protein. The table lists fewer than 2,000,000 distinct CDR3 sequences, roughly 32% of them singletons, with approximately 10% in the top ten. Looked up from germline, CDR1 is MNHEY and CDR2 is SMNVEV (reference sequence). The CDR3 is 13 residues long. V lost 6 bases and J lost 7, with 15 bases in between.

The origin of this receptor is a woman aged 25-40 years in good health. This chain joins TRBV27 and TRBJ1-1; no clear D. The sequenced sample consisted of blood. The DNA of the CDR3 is TGTGCCAGCAGCCTTCTCATGAGCCATGAAGCTTTCTTT. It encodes CASSLLMSHEAFF.